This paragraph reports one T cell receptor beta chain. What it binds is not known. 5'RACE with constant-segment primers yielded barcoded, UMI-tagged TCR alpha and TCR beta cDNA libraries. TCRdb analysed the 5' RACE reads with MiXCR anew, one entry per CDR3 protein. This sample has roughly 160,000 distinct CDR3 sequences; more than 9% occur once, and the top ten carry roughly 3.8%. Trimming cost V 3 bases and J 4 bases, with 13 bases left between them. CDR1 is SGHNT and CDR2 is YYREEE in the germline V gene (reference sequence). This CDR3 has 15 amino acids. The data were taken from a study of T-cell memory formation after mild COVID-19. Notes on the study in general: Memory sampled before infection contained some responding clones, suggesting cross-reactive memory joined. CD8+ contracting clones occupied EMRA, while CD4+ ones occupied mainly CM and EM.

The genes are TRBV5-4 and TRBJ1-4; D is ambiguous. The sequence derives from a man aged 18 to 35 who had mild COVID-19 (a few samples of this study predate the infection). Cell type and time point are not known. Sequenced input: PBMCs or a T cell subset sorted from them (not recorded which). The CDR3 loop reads CASSSNRGLNEKLFF. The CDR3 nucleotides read TGTGCCAGCAGCTCAAACCGGGGTCTTAATGAAAAACTGTTTTTT. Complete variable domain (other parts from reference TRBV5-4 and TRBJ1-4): ETGVTQSPTHLIKTRGQQVTLRCSSQSGHNTVSWYQQALGQGPQFIFQYYREEENGRGNFPPRFSGLQFPNYSSELNVNALELDDSALYLCASSSNRGLNEKLFFGSGTQLSVL.